This TCR beta chain was sequenced in a study of T cell responses to AZD1222 COVID-19 vaccine (dated by TCRdb to 2020 to 2022). Regarding the complete study: AZD1222 recipients given second doses at about 4 weeks or at about 12 weeks were pooled, since spike-specific TCR depth and breadth were not found to differ between the two schedules. A total of over 230 trial participants underwent TCR sequencing, of whom about 200 had received two doses of AZD1222 and roughly 26 had received two doses of the MenACWY control vaccine. Enrollment into the trials was organized by age into subgroups of 18-55, 56-69 and 70-plus years, and those subgroups contained roughly 150, 30 and 60 TCR-sequenced participants, respectively.

Paper-wide results and their limitations: Nearly half of unique spike-specific TCRs reportedly recognized epitopes outside regions mutated in the B.1.351 and B.1.1.7 variants. Conclusions about previously exposed vaccinees are limited, since just six AZD1222 recipients were seropositive for SARS-CoV-2 at baseline. The 56-69-year group was small, and its depth increase did not reach significance, likely because of low power. No day 14 peak-response samples were available, so repertoires were characterized only after the peak T cell response. The whole spike protein was spanned by vaccine-associated CD4 TCRs, and dominant responses were seen in regions 160-218 and 743-854. Most participants were white British and females outnumbered males, and the authors suggested that clonal diversity may have been underestimated. A significant rise in spike-specific TCR breadth and depth was observed after two AZD1222 doses relative to day 0 and relative to MenACWY recipients.

This clone has more than one count but fewer than ten. There is no known antigen for this receptor. Base qualities are missing; no much larger clone stands one base away. Interpreted using the paper, the time point label stands for: baseline before first vaccination. Vaccinee samples came from UK trials COV001 and COV002, including a single-blind randomized controlled phase 2/3 trial of AZD1222 (ChAdOx1 nCoV-19) in healthy adults. For TCRbeta chain sequencing, PBMC samples were collected from trial participants at day 0 and at day 28 after the second dose. The CDR3 regions of human TCRbeta chains were analyzed by immunosequencing. The original pipeline was this. TCRs in the repertoires were matched against a reference library of SARS-CoV-2-specific TCRs that had been generated with the MIRA antigen-specificity platform. Breadth meant the fraction of unique TCRs that were SARS-CoV-2-associated, whereas depth meant the fraction of total T cells that were SARS-CoV-2-associated. Each spike-specific TCR was assigned to its reactive spike region and to a CD4 or CD8 class using the MIRA data. Log10-transformed breadth and depth values were compared by one-way ANOVA with Sidak's multiple comparisons tests. TCRdb stores this immuneACCESS table with in-frame sequences only. Part of the clones is absent; in the studies checked, under half of the shortfall reflects unresolved V genes, and no reason is known for the rest. The V and J calls and the clone size are those of that table, but D and trimming were determined from the DNA. This sample is represented by around 160,000 clones; roughly 91% of them were singletons. Under 1.5% of the sample rests with the top ten.

The germline V end is reduced by 3 bases and the J end by 3 bases; junction bases left unmatched: 9. There are 16 amino acids in the CDR3, from cysteine to phenylalanine inclusive. The kept DNA is CDR3 alone, 48 bases in frame from the first base. CDR1 KGHSH and CDR2 LQKENI were looked up in the germline V gene. The source is an adult in good health. Material: peripheral blood, obtained on day 0 of AZD1222 vaccination. The sequence is built from TRBV18 and TRBJ1-1; 8 nucleotides in the junction match TRBD1. CDR3 sequence: CASSPGAGGLDTEAFF. The DNA is as follows: TGTGCCAGCTCACCGGGGGCAGGGGGCCTGGACACTGAAGCTTTCTTT.